This T cell receptor beta chain was captured by sequencing in a study of shared clonotypes between healthy human individuals. The germline CDR1 and CDR2 sequences are MNHEY and SMNVEV (reference sequence). The CDR3 contains 14 residues. The V end was cut by 6 bases, the J end by 0 bases, with 9 bases between. Naive CD8 cells lacked CD45RO, underwent positive selection for CCR7 and left out terminally differentiated effector memory CD45RA+ cells. Adults of Caucasian background living in Nashville, Tennessee made up all donors. Remarks on this clone: The same CDR3 arises from other DNA sequences in this sample as well.

Measured with immunoSEQ multiplex PCR; TCRdb has only the in-frame clones, and not every one. This repertoire shows roughly 770,000 clones, approximately 97% found once; its top ten account for less than 0.25%. The sequenced sample was naive CD8+ T cells sorted from blood. The clonotype comes from a young man in good health. V gene TRBV27 combines with J gene TRBJ1-5, with a possible D match to TRBD1 (6 bases). CDR3 in amino acids: CASRDSYSNQPQHF. In nucleotides, the CDR3 is TGTGCCAGCAGGGACAGTTATAGCAATCAGCCCCAGCATTTT.